Listed here are 32 T cell receptor beta chains from one sample, sequenced in a study of beta chain features in type 1 diabetes. Isolated RNA was reverse transcribed in full, so expressed TCRB transcripts were sequenced. Clones were sequenced by immunoSEQ multiplex PCR, and TCRdb holds only the in-frame ones, with some missing. In the table there are about 260,000 clones, around 68% of which are singletons. The sequencing input was naive CD4+ T cells from blood. These receptors were collected from a man in his thirties or forties in good health.

The chain couples TRBV5-1 to TRBJ2-1; the match to TRBD2 covers 9 bases. J was trimmed by 1 base and V by 2 bases; bases with no gene match: 4. The germline V gene encodes CDR1 SGHRS and CDR2 YFSETQ. The CDR3 covers 16 residues. CDR3 bases: TGCGCCAGCAGCTTCCTAGCGGGATATTCCTACAATGAGCAGTTCTTC. Its translation: CASSFLAGYSYNEQFF.

The V call is TRBV5-6, the J call TRBJ2-5; D may be TRBD1 (6 bases). The CDR3 runs to 13 residues. With 4 bases removed from V and 4 bases from J, the gap between germline ends came to 11 bases. Germline loops: CDR1 SGHDT, CDR2 YYEEEE. In DNA form, the CDR3 reads TGTGCCAGCAGCGTCGACAGGAGAGAGACCCAGTACTTC. The encoded protein is CASSVDRRETQYF.

There are a few counts of this clone. The chain couples TRBV5-1 to TRBJ2-7; no clear D gene. Germline V gene lookup returns CDR1 SGHRS and CDR2 YFSETQ. The CDR3 is 17 amino acids. V lost 2 bases, J lost 2 bases, and 20 bases lay in between. The CDR3 DNA is TGCGCCAGCAGCTTCTCGACAAAGGTGGTGGGGACCTACGAGCAGTACTTC. This translates into CASSFSTKVVGTYEQYF.

The genes are TRBV20-1 and TRBJ2-1; D remains ambiguous. The CDR3 consists of 11 residues. V was trimmed by 5 bases and J by 4 bases, leaving 6 bases between them. Germline V gene sequence: CDR1 DFQATT, CDR2 SNEGSKA (reference sequence). CDR3 protein: CSASTYNEQFF. The CDR3 region has the DNA TGCAGTGCTTCCACATACAATGAGCAGTTCTTC.

The genes are TRBV5-6 and TRBJ1-5; 7 bases map to TRBD1. V shed 3 bases and J 4 bases; nucleotides not matched to a gene: 4. The V gene's germline CDR1 is SGHDT and CDR2 YYEEEE. The length of the CDR3 is 14 residues. The DNA for the CDR3 is TGTGCCAGCAGCTACGGGACAGTGAATCAGCCCCAGCATTTT. Encoded protein: CASSYGTVNQPQHF.

V gene TRBV30 combines with J gene TRBJ1-1; no definite D call. This CDR3 is 13 amino acids long. Per germline, CDR1 GTSNPN and CDR2 SVGIG (reference sequence). The V end was cut by 4 bases, the J end by 0 bases, with 9 bases between. As DNA, the CDR3 is TGTGCCTGGACCGAGGCGGTGAACACTGAAGCTTTCTTT. This gives the protein CAWTEAVNTEAFF.

V is TRBV11-2 and J is TRBJ2-3; the D is unclear. The CDR3 runs 15 residues. The germline V and J ends were trimmed by 7 bases and 5 bases, with 19 bases remaining between them. CDR1 is SGHAT and CDR2 is FQNNGV in the germline V gene. CDR3 loop: CASNSVGDALDTQYF. CDR3 DNA sequence: TGTGCCAGCAATAGTGTTGGAGACGCGTTAGATACGCAGTATTTT.

The V call is TRBV30, the J call TRBJ2-4, with 7 bases identical to TRBD1. With V trimmed by 4 bases and J by 1 base, 4 bases remained unmatched. The CDR3 is made up of 14 amino acids. Germline loops: CDR1 GTSNPN, CDR2 SVGIG (reference sequence). The CDR3 sequence: CAWNQQGAKNIQYF. In DNA, the CDR3 is TGTGCCTGGAATCAACAGGGGGCCAAAAACATTCAGTACTTC.

CDR3 DNA: TGTGCCAGCAGCCGCCAGCGGGAGATGGAAGAGACCCAGTACTTC. Translated: CASSRQREMEETQYF. V is TRBV7-2 and J is TRBJ2-5; TRBD2 agrees at 8 bases. After removal of 5 bases from V and 3 bases from J, the junction contained 8 bases not matched to a gene. CDR1 and CDR2 from the germline V gene are SGHTA and FQGNSA. The CDR3 covers 15 residues.

The chain carries TRBV30 and TRBJ1-2, with no clear D. V lost 5 bases and J 4 bases, leaving 11 bases between the germline ends. Looked up from germline, CDR1 is GTSNPN and CDR2 is SVGIG (reference sequence). The CDR3 loop spans 12 amino acids. The CDR3 spells CAWLVGGYGYTF. Written as DNA, the CDR3 is TGTGCCTGGTTGGTGGGCGGCTATGGCTACACCTTC. Variable domain in full (rest from reference TRBV30 and TRBJ1-2): SQTIHQWPATLVQPVGSPLSLECTVEGTSNPNLYWYRQAAGRGLQLLFYSVGIGQISSEVPQNLSASRPQDRQFILSSKKLLLSDSGFYLCAWLVGGYGYTFGSGTRLTVV.

The V call is TRBV29-1, the J call TRBJ2-1, with 7 nucleotides matching TRBD2. The V gene's germline CDR1 is SQVTM and CDR2 ANQGSEA. V lost 6 bases and J lost 0; bases outside the gene matches: 11. The CDR3 length is 16 residues. The CDR3 bases are TGCAGCGTCGTATTCTTCCTAGCGGCCTCCTACAATGAGCAGTTCTTC. Translating gives CSVVFFLAASYNEQFF.

This chain joins TRBV7-6 and TRBJ1-1, with a weak D call TRBD1 (6 bases). This CDR3 has 14 amino acids. With 4 bases removed from V and 1 base from J, the gap between germline ends came to 10 bases. CDR1 and CDR2 (germline): SGHVS, FNYEAQ. CDR3 coding DNA: TGTGCCAGCAGCTCCCAGGGACAGAACACTGAAGCTTTCTTT. The encoded protein is CASSSQGQNTEAFF.

This clone has just a few counts. V usage is TRBV7-2 and J usage is TRBJ2-5; the match to TRBD2 covers 7 bases. V was pared by 5 bases and J by 2 bases, with 11 bases of the junction left unmatched. CDR3 length equals 16 residues. Germline V lookup: CDR1 SGHTA, CDR2 FQGNSA. The CDR3 DNA is TGTGCCAGCAGCGCTGGGACTACCACACTGCAAGAGACCCAGTACTTC. This gives the protein CASSAGTTTLQETQYF.

The J gene is TRBJ1-2, the V gene TRBV29-1; 7 bases are a match to TRBD1. After removal of 4 bases from V and 2 bases from J, the junction contained 10 bases not matched to a gene. This CDR3 has 15 amino acids. Germline CDR1 reads SQVTM; CDR2 reads ANQGSEA. The DNA of the CDR3 is TGCAGCGTTGCGCGACGGACAGGCCCCAACTATGGCTACACCTTC. This codes for CSVARRTGPNYGYTF.

The genes are TRBV30 and TRBJ1-6; D not certain. Trimming took 3 bases from V and 8 from J, leaving 11 bases between them. Germline CDR1 GTSNPN, CDR2 SVGIG (reference sequence). The CDR3 is 13 residues long. The CDR3 DNA reads TGTGCCTGGAGCCCCTCGGGAGATTCACCCCTCCACTTT. Translating it yields CAWSPSGDSPLHF.

As for this clone: The same CDR3 also results from other DNA sequences found in this sample. The chain employs TRBV28 and TRBJ2-1; unclear D gene. V was pared by 5 bases and J by 0 bases, with 11 bases between. CDR1 is MDHEN and CDR2 is SYDVKM in the germline V gene. The CDR3 is 15 amino acids. This chain's CDR3 is CASSPALSSYNEQFF. Here the CDR3 DNA reads TGTGCCAGCAGTCCCGCTCTGAGCTCCTACAATGAGCAGTTCTTC.

The V and J genes are TRBV11-2 and TRBJ2-7, with 7 nucleotides matching TRBD1. The CDR3 has 15 residues. Trimming cost V 4 bases and J 2 bases; bases outside gene matches: 8. Germline V gene data show CDR1 as SGHAT and CDR2 as FQNNGV. The CDR3 reads CASSSVRDSPYEQYF. In nucleotides, the CDR3 is TGTGCCAGCAGCTCGGTCAGGGACAGTCCCTACGAGCAGTACTTC.

This clone was seen a single time. CDR3 coding DNA: TGTGCCAGCAGCCCCGACTTGGGGGACATTCAGTACTTC. It yields the protein CASSPDLGDIQYF. This chain joins TRBV2 and TRBJ2-4; D tentatively fits TRBD1 or TRBD2 (5 bases each). Per the germline V gene, CDR1 is SNHLY and CDR2 is FYNNEI. Trimming shortened V by 6 bases and J by 8 bases, and 14 bases separated the two germline ends. The CDR3 spans 13 residues.

Of note for this clone: This CDR3 is also generated by other DNA sequences in the sample. CDR3 nucleotides: TGTGCCATCAGTGAGTCCGGGACAGACAATGAGCAGTTCTTC. Residues: CAISESGTDNEQFF. V is TRBV10-3 and J is TRBJ2-1; 7 positions match TRBD1. CDR3 size: 14 residues. The ends lost 0 bases at V and 5 bases at J; junction bases unmatched: 1. Germline V gives CDR1 ENHRY, CDR2 SYGVKD.

As to this clone: The same CDR3 also results from other DNA sequences found in this sample. J is TRBJ2-3 and V is TRBV9; D call uncertain. The CDR3 length is 13 residues. CDR1 is SGDLS and CDR2 is YYNGEE in the germline V gene. Trimming removed 0 bases at V and 1 base at J, with 3 bases between. The CDR3 region is CASSVAGTDTQYF. The DNA of the CDR3 is TGTGCCAGCAGCGTAGCGGGCACAGATACGCAGTATTTT.

This clone occurred once. Here the CDR3 DNA reads TGTGCCAGCAGCTTAGGCCTAAAGGGGGCTTACTACGAGCAGTACTTC. Its protein is CASSLGLKGAYYEQYF. The V and J genes are TRBV13 and TRBJ2-7, with 7 bases aligning to TRBD1. Germline CDR1 PRHDT, CDR2 FYEKMQ (reference sequence). This CDR3 contains 16 residues. The V segment lost 0 bases and the J segment 3 bases; nucleotides outside the gene matches: 8.

Of note for this clone: This same CDR3 is encoded by further DNA sequences in the sample. This sequence joins TRBV29-1 and TRBJ1-1; no reliable D call. This CDR3 has 13 residues. Trimming stripped 6 bases from V and 0 bases from J, with 11 bases between. CDR1 is SQVTM and CDR2 is ANQGSEA in the germline V gene. CDR3 nucleotides: TGCAGCGTGGTCGGGCGGATGAACACTGAAGCTTTCTTT. Its translation is CSVVGRMNTEAFF.

V usage is TRBV5-1 and J usage is TRBJ2-1, with unresolved D. Trimming removed 3 bases from V and 8 bases from J, with 9 bases in between. The CDR3 is 12 amino acids. Germline V gives CDR1 SGHRS, CDR2 YFSETQ. CDR3 sequence: CASSSTLDEQFF. CDR3 bases: TGCGCCAGCAGCTCAACCTTGGATGAGCAGTTCTTC.

A remark on this clone: The sample holds other DNA sequences that translate to the same CDR3. As DNA, the CDR3 is TGCAGCGCCGGGAACACTGAAGCTTTCTTT. It yields the protein CSAGNTEAFF. This chain connects TRBV29-1 to TRBJ1-1; D ambiguous. Trimming cost V 7 bases and J 1 base, with 4 bases left between them. Germline lookup yields CDR1 SQVTM and CDR2 ANQGSEA. This CDR3 comprises 10 residues.

V and J are TRBV7-9 and TRBJ2-7; no clear D gene. Germline V gene sequence: CDR1 SEHNR, CDR2 FQNEAQ (reference sequence). CDR3 length: 16 amino acids. The V end was cut by 1 base, the J end by 0 bases, with 13 bases between. CDR3 region: CASSLVAAVISYEQYF. The CDR3 region has the DNA TGTGCCAGCAGCTTAGTTGCGGCCGTAATCTCCTACGAGCAGTACTTC.

The CDR3 nucleotides read TGTGCCACCAGCAGTCCACTAAAAGCGGGACGGGCAGATACGCAGTATTTT. It specifies CATSSPLKAGRADTQYF. The gene calls are TRBV15 and TRBJ2-3, with 7 bases matching TRBD2. Germline trimming cut 3 bases from V and 4 bases from J; bases unmatched to any gene: 13. From germline, CDR1 is LNHNV and CDR2 YYDKDF (reference sequence). The CDR3 length is 17 residues.

The chain is built from TRBV10-3 and TRBJ2-3; D may be TRBD1 or TRBD2 (5 bases each). The germline V gene encodes CDR1 ENHRY and CDR2 SYGVKD. The V and J ends lost 5 bases and 0 bases respectively, with 12 bases between them. This CDR3 is built from 15 residues. Written as DNA, the CDR3 is TGTGCCATCAGTTTGGGGGAGACTAGCACAGATACGCAGTATTTT. Translating gives CAISLGETSTDTQYF.

This rearrangement joins TRBV9 to TRBJ1-4; D is unresolved. V shed 4 bases and J shed 7 bases, with 14 bases lying between them. Germline V CDR1 and CDR2: SGDLS, YYNGEE. This CDR3 region has 14 residues. Written as DNA, the CDR3 is TGTGCCAGCAGCACCCCGGGAGGGAGTGAAAAACTGTTTTTT. Its translation is CASSTPGGSEKLFF.

This clone was seen only a few times. The gene calls are TRBV29-1 and TRBJ1-2, with 7 bases identical to TRBD1. V trimming: 7 bases; J trimming: 1 base; junction bases outside the gene matches: 6. Germline CDR1 is SQVTM and CDR2 is ANQGSEA. The CDR3 loop spans 13 amino acids. This CDR3 is CSATGTVNYGYTF. CDR3 nucleotides: TGCAGCGCCACCGGGACAGTTAACTATGGCTACACCTTC.

V is TRBV6-6 and J is TRBJ2-7, with D maybe TRBD2 (6 bases). Germline V lookup: CDR1 MNHNY, CDR2 SVGAGI (reference sequence). V lost 2 bases to trimming and J lost 7 bases, with 12 bases between them. There are 13 residues in the CDR3. Here the CDR3 DNA reads TGTGCCAGCAGTTACGGGGGGTATCGGGAGCAGTACTTC. It encodes CASSYGGYREQYF.

J is TRBJ1-1 and V is TRBV11-2; 7 bases align to TRBD1. Trimming took 4 bases from V and 1 from J; bases not matched to a gene: 3. Germline CDR1 and CDR2: SGHAT and FQNNGV. The CDR3 is 14 amino acids. In DNA, the CDR3 is TGTGCCAGCAGCTCTCGACAGGGGAACACTGAAGCTTTCTTT. Amino acid sequence: CASSSRQGNTEAFF.

The chain recombines TRBV25-1 with TRBJ1-2; D is undetermined. Trimming removed 3 bases from V and 2 bases from J, with 7 bases in between. Germline V lookup: CDR1 MGHDK, CDR2 SYGVNS. This CDR3 comprises 13 residues. Here the CDR3 DNA reads TGTGCCAGCAGTGAGAGGAGGAACTATGGCTACACCTTC. Its translation is CASSERRNYGYTF.